Listed below are T cell receptor beta chains from one sample, sequenced in a study of T cells in tuberculosis. The data were produced by immunoSEQ multiplex PCR, yet TCRdb's version contains in-frame clones alone and is incomplete. The table has 25,000 to 35,000 clones, about 85% seen once. Sequencing used PBMCs, obtained at tuberculosis diagnosis. These receptors all come from an adult with tuberculosis. Both conserved end residues are part of each CDR3. Each record gives: D gene, clone size, CDR3 length, V gene, J gene, CDR3 DNA, CDR3 protein. D genes are given only for firm matches. Size tells how often a clone was seen (once, few, many) or the class of an expanded clone, and some rows leave it out.

>TRBD2|once|15|TRBV19|TRBJ2-1
TGTGCCAGTAGTATTGGCCTAGCGGGAGGTAACGAGCAGTTCTTC
CASSIGLAGGNEQFF
>.|.|15|TRBV4-3|TRBJ1-2
TGCGCCAGCAGCCAAGATATGGCGGGAGACTTCGGCTACACCTTC
CASSQDMAGDFGYTF
>.|.|15|TRBV7-9|TRBJ2-3
TGTGCCAGCAGCCCCCTAGCATCTAGCACAGATACGCAGTATTTT
CASSPLASSTDTQYF
>TRBD1|.|16|TRBV28|TRBJ2-3
TGTGCCAGCAGTTTATTCAAGGGGACAGGGGGGGATACGCAGTATTTT
CASSLFKGTGGDTQYF
>.|.|12|TRBV18|TRBJ1-4
TGTGCCACCCACGGGGAGGGTGAAAAACTGTTTTTT
CATHGEGEKLFF
>.|.|15|TRBV7-2|TRBJ2-3
TGTGCCAGCAGCTTAGAACGGGATGCCACAGATACGCAGTATTTT
CASSLERDATDTQYF
>TRBD1|.|17|TRBV4-3|TRBJ2-1
TGCGCCAGCAGCCAAGACCCGGGACAGGGCCACTACAATGAGCAGTTCTTC
CASSQDPGQGHYNEQFF
>.|.|15|TRBV11-2|TRBJ2-7
TGTGCCAGCAGCCTGTCCTCCGGGGGACCGTACGAGCAGTACTTC
CASSLSSGGPYEQYF
>.|.|14|TRBV30|TRBJ2-2
TGTGCCTGGAGTGATCTCCTGAACACCGGGGAGCTGTTTTTT
CAWSDLLNTGELFF
>.|.|14|TRBV7-9|TRBJ1-4
TGTGCCAGCAGCTTACCAGCAACTAATGAAAAACTGTTTTTT
CASSLPATNEKLFF
>.|.|12|TRBV12-2|TRBJ2-1
TGTGCAAGTCGCTTATGCGGGGGGGAGCAGTTCTTC
CASRLCGGEQFF
>TRBD2|.|15|TRBV5-1|TRBJ2-1
TGCGCCAGCAGTCAGGGGACTAGCGGGAGCAATGAGCAGTTCTTC
CASSQGTSGSNEQFF
>TRBD2|.|15|TRBV27|TRBJ2-7
TGTGCCAGCAGTTTTTTGGGACTAAGTCCGGGTGAGCAGTACTTC
CASSFLGLSPGEQYF
>TRBD1|.|16|TRBV28|TRBJ1-2
TGTGCCAGCAGGGCTTTCGGTAGGGGGCTCGGCTATGGCTACACCTTC
CASRAFGRGLGYGYTF
>.|.|14|TRBV6-1|TRBJ2-2
TGTGCCAGCAGAACAGGGTCGAACACCGGGGAGCTGTTTTTT
CASRTGSNTGELFF
>TRBD2|.|17|TRBV27|TRBJ2-7
TGTGCCAGCAGTTTACGCGCTAGCGGGAGGTCTACCTACGAGCAGTACTTC
CASSLRASGRSTYEQYF
>.|.|14|TRBV28|TRBJ1-4
TGTGCCAGCACTGTTGGCTCTCCGAATGAAAAACTGTTTTTT
CASTVGSPNEKLFF
>.|.|17|TRBV7-2|TRBJ2-3
TGTGCCAGCAGCTCCAGACAGGGGAGGGGGTTCACAGATACGCAGTATTTT
CASSSRQGRGFTDTQYF
>.|.|14|TRBV2|TRBJ2-1
TGTGCCAGCAGTGAATTAAAGACTTCCGACGAGCAGTTCTTC
CASSELKTSDEQFF
>.|.|14|TRBV15|TRBJ1-2
TGTGCCACCAGGGACCCCAGGGGAGAGGATGGCTACACCTTC
CATRDPRGEDGYTF
>.|.|13|TRBV12-2|TRBJ2-7
TGTGCAAGTTTGGGACAGCCTACCTACGAGCAGTACTTC
CASLGQPTYEQYF
>TRBD1|.|17|TRBV25-1|TRBJ2-5
TGTGCCAGCAGTGAATATGTGGCAGGGACAGGGGGAGAGACCCAGTACTTC
CASSEYVAGTGGETQYF
>TRBD1|.|13|TRBV29-1|TRBJ1-1
TGCAGCGCCGTGGGACAGGGTTCGGCTGAAGCTTTCTTT
CSAVGQGSAEAFF
>TRBD1|.|13|TRBV19|TRBJ1-5
TGTGCCAGCGGGACAGGGGCAAGTCAGCCCCAGCATTTT
CASGTGASQPQHF
>TRBD2|.|12|TRBV11-3|TRBJ2-1
TGTGCCAGCAGCTTAGGGCGGGAGGTCCAGTTCTTC
CASSLGREVQFF
>.|few|13|TRBV6-5|TRBJ2-7
TGTGCCAGCACCGCGACAGGCTCCTACGAGCAGTACTTC
CASTATGSYEQYF
>.|once|16|TRBV4-3|TRBJ2-2
TGCGCCAGCAGCCAAGATTTGACAATCCCCACCGGGGAGCTGTTTTTT
CASSQDLTIPTGELFF
>.|once|16|TRBV4-1|TRBJ2-2
TGCGCCAGCACCCCTTCGGAGGGGCGGGTGACCGGGGAGCTGTTTTTT
CASTPSEGRVTGELFF
>.|.|15|TRBV27|TRBJ1-2
TGTGCCAGCACTCTCACGCCGGGATCTAACTATGGCTACACCTTC
CASTLTPGSNYGYTF
>TRBD2|once|16|TRBV4-1|TRBJ2-2
TGCGCCAGCAGCCAAGAGACGCGGGAGGTCACCGGGGAGCTGTTTTTT
CASSQETREVTGELFF
>.|.|16|TRBV5-1|TRBJ2-5
TGCGCCAGCAGCTTGGAAGCCCTTTATACCCAAGAGACCCAGTACTTC
CASSLEALYTQETQYF
>TRBD2|.|14|TRBV28|TRBJ2-5
TGTGCCAGCAGGCCAGGACGGGGAGGGGAGACCCAGTACTTC
CASRPGRGGETQYF
>TRBD1|.|16|TRBV11-3|TRBJ2-3
TGTGCCAGCAGCCCCGGGACAGGGGTCGATTCAGATACGCAGTATTTT
CASSPGTGVDSDTQYF
>.|medium-sized|15|TRBV4-2|TRBJ1-5
TGTGCCAGCAGCCAAGGACAGATCAAGAATCAGCCCCAGCATTTT
CASSQGQIKNQPQHF
>.|.|15|TRBV2|TRBJ2-2
TGTGCCAGCAGTGAACAAAGAGGGAACACCGGGGAGCTGTTTTTT
CASSEQRGNTGELFF